This T cell receptor (beta chain) was recorded in a study of shared T cell receptors in the human thymus. V trimming: 7 bases; J trimming: 4 bases; junction bases outside the gene matches: 2. From germline, CDR1 is LNHDA and CDR2 SQIVND (reference sequence). This CDR3 region has 13 residues. Sequencing used immunoSEQ multiplex PCR; TCRdb keeps in-frame clones, though not all of them. This sample has approximately 660,000 clones, with more than 75% found just once. This sample also belongs to another study, concerning human thymus T cells. From that paper: Overlap was high between thymic repertoires from unrelated individuals, as reported in related research.

The sequencing input was thymocytes. The genes are TRBV19 and TRBJ2-2, with TRBD1 identical over 8 bases. The TCR sequence derives from a boy in the first two years of life with a congenital heart defect. CDR3 in amino acids: CASKTGVTGELFF. The CDR3 DNA follows: TGTGCCAGTAAGACAGGGGTCACCGGGGAGCTGTTTTTT. Full variable domain (missing parts from reference TRBV19 and TRBJ2-2): DGGITQSPKYLFRKEGQNVTLSCEQNLNHDAMYWYRQDPGQGLRLIYYSQIVNDFQKGDIAEGYSVSREKKESFPLTVTSAQKNPTAFYLCASKTGVTGELFFGEGSRLTVL.